This T cell receptor beta chain is from a study of T cell responses to AZD1222 COVID-19 vaccine. Notes on the study in general: White British people made up most donors, females outnumbered males, and clonal diversity was possibly underestimated. The repertoires were collected only after the peak T cell response.

Turning to this clone: Its antigen is not known.

Second-dose schedules of about 4 or about 12 weeks were combined. Assay used: immunoSEQ multiplex PCR; TCRdb lists only in-frame clones, some missing. In the table there are about 66,000 clones, 60% to 85% of which are singletons. The V segment lost 7 bases and the J segment 7 bases; nucleotides outside the gene matches: 14. This CDR3 region has 16 residues. Germline V gene sequence: CDR1 SGHNT, CDR2 YENEEA. The input for sequencing was peripheral blood, taken 28 days after the second AZD1222 dose. The receptor comes from an adult who received the AZD1222 COVID-19 vaccine. The gene calls are TRBV11-3 and TRBJ2-7; 12 bases are a match to TRBD1. The DNA of the CDR3 is TGTGCCAGCACCCCGACGCCGGGACAGGGGGCTGGGGAGCAGTACTTC. Its protein product is CASTPTPGQGAGEQYF.